The 27 T cell receptor beta chains given below trace back to one sample, sequenced in a study of technical replicates of blood from a handful of donors. The assay was immunoSEQ multiplex PCR, and TCRdb's table has in-frame clones only and misses some. The sample has tens of thousands of clones, about nine tenths seen once. Material for sequencing was T cells isolated from PBMCs. The receptors originated from a human donor in good health.

The J gene is TRBJ1-2, the V gene TRBV28, with a weak D call TRBD1 (5 bases). The CDR3 runs 11 residues. Deletions cut 11 bases from V and 7 bases from J, with 14 bases between. Germline values: CDR1 MDHEN, CDR2 SYDVKM. CDR3 sequence: CALRGSGGYTF. CDR3 nucleotides: TGTGCCCTCCGGGGGTCCGGTGGCTACACCTTC.

The chain's CDR3 is CASSTGTRSYNEQFF. Written as DNA, the CDR3 is TGTGCCAGCTCAACCGGGACTAGATCTTACAATGAGCAGTTCTTC. The chain links TRBV18 to TRBJ2-1; TRBD2 matches 8 bases. The CDR3 is made up of 15 amino acids. V was clipped by 5 bases and J by 4 bases; unmatched bases: 7. The germline V gene has CDR1 KGHSH and CDR2 LQKENI.

V usage is TRBV29-1 and J usage is TRBJ2-3; D unclear. The CDR3 is 12 residues long. In germline, CDR1 is SQVTM, CDR2 ANQGSEA. V lost 3 bases and J 3 bases, leaving 7 bases between the germline ends. The CDR3, as DNA: TGCAGCGTTGATGACTGGACAGATACGCAGTATTTT. Translating it yields CSVDDWTDTQYF.

This chain connects TRBV19 to TRBJ2-2, with TRBD2 as a possible D gene (6 bases). CDR3 length: 15 amino acids. Germline V lookup: CDR1 LNHDA, CDR2 SQIVND (reference sequence). V lost 3 bases, J lost 4 bases, and 12 bases lay in between. CDR3 nucleotides: TGTGCCAGTAGTATGAAGGCGGGGACCACCGGGGAGCTGTTTTTT. This codes for CASSMKAGTTGELFF.

This clone was observed a single time. This rearrangement joins TRBV15 to TRBJ2-3; 10 bases map to TRBD2. The CDR3 is 16 residues long. V shed 2 bases and J 1 base; nucleotides not matched to a gene: 3. Germline CDR1 is LNHNV and CDR2 is YYDKDF (reference sequence). CDR3 sequence reads: CATSRNLAGGTDTQYF. DNA for the CDR3: TGTGCCACCAGCAGAAATCTAGCGGGAGGCACAGATACGCAGTATTTT. Complete variable domain (other parts from reference TRBV15 and TRBJ2-3): DAMVIQNPRYQVTQFGKPVTLSCSQTLNHNVMYWYQQKSSQAPKLLFHYYDKDFNNEADTPDNFQSRRPNTSFCFLDIRSPGLGDTAMYLCATSRNLAGGTDTQYFGPGTRLTVL.

This clone was detected only a few times. The V and J genes are TRBV9 and TRBJ2-3; the D gene is possibly TRBD2 (6 bases). Trimming stripped 0 bases from V and 11 bases from J, with 13 bases between. In germline, CDR1 is SGDLS, CDR2 YYNGEE. This CDR3 comprises 13 residues. CDR3 in amino acids: CASSVEDGSGQYF. As DNA, the CDR3 is TGTGCCAGCAGCGTAGAGGACGGGAGCGGGCAGTATTTT.

This rearrangement joins TRBV4-2 to TRBJ1-2; weak D call: TRBD1 (5 bases). V shed 4 bases and J shed 4 bases, with 13 bases lying between them. Germline V gene data show CDR1 as LGHNA and CDR2 as YNFKEQ. The CDR3 length is 14 residues. The CDR3 bases are TGTGCCAGCAGCCCCAAGGGGTCGGGCTATGGCTACACCTTC. Its translation: CASSPKGSGYGYTF.

The chain is built from TRBV6-1 and TRBJ2-7; 10 bases match TRBD2. CDR1 and CDR2 from the germline V gene are MNHNS and SASEGT. V shed 10 bases and J 7 bases; nucleotides not matched to a gene: 13. The CDR3 loop spans 14 amino acids. CDR3: CATHPPGLAWEQYF. CDR3 coding DNA: TGTGCCACCCATCCTCCGGGACTAGCGTGGGAGCAGTACTTC.

The CDR3 is CASSSPGQVNTEAFF. The CDR3 nucleotides read TGTGCCAGCAGTTCACCGGGACAGGTGAACACTGAAGCTTTCTTT. This chain uses TRBV28 with TRBJ1-1; 8 nucleotides line up with TRBD1. The CDR3 runs 15 residues. V was pared by 4 bases and J by 0 bases, with 4 bases of the junction left unmatched. Germline CDR1 is MDHEN and CDR2 is SYDVKM.

The rearrangement joins TRBV30 to TRBJ2-1; 11 bases agree with TRBD2. Germline assignment: CDR1 GTSNPN and CDR2 SVGIG (reference sequence). The CDR3 contains 16 residues. Unmatched junction bases numbered 8, after V lost 7 bases and J lost 0 bases. The CDR3 here is CAFSGLAGSSYNEQFF. Written as DNA, the CDR3 is TGTGCCTTTTCTGGACTAGCGGGCAGCTCCTACAATGAGCAGTTCTTC.

The CDR3 coding sequence is TGTGCCAGCAGCTTAACACTAGGGGGGGAGCTGTTTTTT. The encoded protein is CASSLTLGGELFF. This chain connects TRBV7-3 to TRBJ2-2; a possible D gene is TRBD2 (5 bases). The V end was cut by 0 bases, the J end by 8 bases, with 7 bases between. The CDR3 is 13 amino acids. CDR1 is SGHTA, CDR2 FQGTGA, per germline.

The CDR3 spells CASSTNPATNEKLFF. The CDR3 nucleotides are TGTGCCAGCAGCACAAACCCTGCAACTAATGAAAAACTGTTTTTT. V and J are TRBV9 and TRBJ1-4; unclear D gene. Germline CDR1 SGDLS, CDR2 YYNGEE. The CDR3 loop spans 15 amino acids. Deletions cut 4 bases from V and 0 bases from J, with 10 bases between.

The chain is built from TRBV15 and TRBJ1-1; D unresolved. Trimming took 0 bases from V and 1 from J, leaving 6 bases between them. The CDR3 spans 14 residues. Germline V gene sequence: CDR1 LNHNV, CDR2 YYDKDF (reference sequence). CDR3 DNA: TGTGCCACCAGCAGAGACGTCGGGAACACTGAAGCTTTCTTT. Its protein product is CATSRDVGNTEAFF.

This clone was counted only a few times. For the CDR3, the DNA is TGTGCCAGCAGTGAAGCTTTTAGGGGGAACTATGGCTACACCTTC. Amino acids: CASSEAFRGNYGYTF. The V call is TRBV2, the J call TRBJ1-2, with D maybe TRBD1 (6 bases). CDR3 length: 15 residues. Trimming cost V 0 bases and J 2 bases, with 10 bases left between them. The germline CDR1 and CDR2 sequences are SNHLY and FYNNEI.

The chain employs TRBV11-3 and TRBJ1-1; D gene uncertain. V gave up 0 bases and J gave up 0 bases, with 5 bases separating them. This CDR3 is 14 amino acids long. CDR1 is SGHNT, CDR2 YENEEA, per germline. This CDR3 reads CASSLERVNTEAFF. In DNA form, the CDR3 reads TGTGCCAGCAGCTTAGAACGGGTGAACACTGAAGCTTTCTTT.

This chain links TRBV6-5 with TRBJ2-5; TRBD1 matches at 10 bases. The CDR3 runs 13 residues. Germline CDR1 and CDR2: MNHEY and SVGAGI. J was trimmed by 8 bases and V by 5 bases; bases with no gene match: 5. The CDR3 spells CASSQSTGGTQYF. CDR3 nucleotides: TGTGCCAGCAGTCAATCGACAGGGGGCACCCAGTACTTC.

This clone was seen once. V is TRBV9 and J is TRBJ2-2; 10 bases map to TRBD2. V trimming: 0 bases; J trimming: 5 bases; junction bases outside the gene matches: 4. The CDR3 totals 16 residues. The V gene's germline CDR1 is SGDLS and CDR2 YYNGEE. Written as DNA, the CDR3 is TGTGCCAGCAGCGTAGCGGTTAGCGGGAGGACCGGGGAGCTGTTTTTT. This sequence encodes CASSVAVSGRTGELFF.

This clone was observed a few times. The V call is TRBV7-2, the J call TRBJ2-7; 7 bases are a match to TRBD2. Germline-derived CDR1 and CDR2 are SGHTA and FQGNSA. The CDR3 spans 15 residues. Trimming at V came to 0 bases and at J to 3 bases, leaving 5 bases not matched to a gene. The CDR3 nucleotides read TGTGCCAGCAGCTTAGCCTTTACTAGCGACTACGAGCAGTACTTC. Protein sequence: CASSLAFTSDYEQYF.

The chain recombines TRBV10-3 with TRBJ1-5; D not resolved. Trimming stripped 2 bases from V and 0 bases from J, with 5 bases between. The germline gives CDR1 ENHRY, CDR2 SYGVKD. This CDR3 is built from 14 residues. The CDR3 sequence is CAISEGSSNQPQHF. The CDR3 bases are TGTGCCATCAGTGAGGGGAGTAGCAATCAGCCCCAGCATTTT.

The chain links TRBV5-4 to TRBJ2-1; 9 bases align to TRBD2. Germline V gene sequence: CDR1 SGHNT, CDR2 YYREEE (reference sequence). After removal of 0 bases from V and 4 bases from J, the junction contained 5 bases not matched to a gene. The length of the CDR3 is 16 residues. The CDR3 region is CASSLGGLADYNEQFF. DNA of the CDR3: TGTGCCAGCAGCTTGGGGGGACTAGCTGATTACAATGAGCAGTTCTTC. The full variable domain, completed using reference TRBV5-4 and TRBJ2-1, is ETGVTQSPTHLIKTRGQQVTLRCSSQSGHNTVSWYQQALGQGPQFIFQYYREEENGRGNFPPRFSGLQFPNYSSELNVNALELDDSALYLCASSLGGLADYNEQFFGPGTRLTVL.

This clone showed up just once. The chain uses TRBV29-1 and TRBJ2-1; D is possibly TRBD2 (5 bases). CDR1 and CDR2 (germline): SQVTM, ANQGSEA. This CDR3 has 12 amino acids. V was cut by 2 bases and J by 6 bases, with 8 bases left in between. The CDR3 reads CSVEFGVNEQFF. The DNA of the CDR3 is TGCAGCGTTGAATTCGGGGTCAATGAGCAGTTCTTC.

The rearrangement uses TRBV5-1 and TRBJ1-1; D call uncertain. The CDR3 loop spans 14 amino acids. Germline assignment: CDR1 SGHRS and CDR2 YFSETQ. Trimming pared 2 bases from V and 3 bases from J, leaving 11 bases between. The CDR3 protein is CASSLRRPYTEAFF. For the CDR3, the DNA is TGCGCCAGCAGCTTACGCAGGCCCTACACTGAAGCTTTCTTT.

The chain carries TRBV15 and TRBJ2-1, with TRBD1 matching 10 bases. This CDR3 has 14 amino acids. Germline trimming cut 6 bases from V and 5 bases from J; bases unmatched to any gene: 4. From germline, CDR1 is LNHNV and CDR2 YYDKDF (reference sequence). The CDR3 region is CATRDRGKDNEQFF. CDR3 nucleotide sequence: TGTGCCACCAGGGACAGGGGGAAAGACAATGAGCAGTTCTTC.

The V call is TRBV15, the J call TRBJ1-2; D might be TRBD1 (6 bases). V dropped 4 bases and J dropped 7 bases, with 16 bases sitting between them. CDR3 size: 14 residues. In germline, CDR1 is LNHNV, CDR2 YYDKDF (reference sequence). CDR3 DNA sequence: TGTGCCACCAGCACTAACATACAGGGATCTGGCTACACCTTC. Encoded protein: CATSTNIQGSGYTF.

The chain recombines TRBV25-1 with TRBJ1-2; 7 nucleotides line up with TRBD1. CDR3 length: 14 amino acids. Germline V gene data show CDR1 as MGHDK and CDR2 as SYGVNS. Trimming cost V 2 bases and J 8 bases; bases outside gene matches: 8. DNA for the CDR3: TGTGCCAGCAGTGAAATCCCAGGGGGTAGGGGCTACACCTTC. Its protein product is CASSEIPGGRGYTF.

This rearrangement joins TRBV27 to TRBJ2-7; D gene ambiguous. Between the trimmed V and J ends, which lost 2 bases and 0 bases, there was a span of 8 bases. Germline CDR1 and CDR2: MNHEY and SMNVEV (reference sequence). This CDR3 comprises 14 residues. CDR3 in DNA: TGTGCCAGCAGTTTAGGCAGTGGCTCCTACGAGCAGTACTTC. This encodes CASSLGSGSYEQYF.

The chain uses TRBV9 and TRBJ2-2; 13 nucleotides align to TRBD2. The CDR3 contains 20 residues. Losses at the gene ends were 4 bases for V and 0 bases for J; bases not matched to a gene: 12. Germline CDR1 is SGDLS and CDR2 is YYNGEE. CDR3 bases: TGTGCCAGCAGCCTAGACTTTAGGACTAGCGGGGGCGCGAACACCGGGGAGCTGTTTTTT. Protein product: CASSLDFRTSGGANTGELFF.